The 23 T cell receptor beta chains listed next were all sequenced from one sample in a study of blood T cell repertoires in COVID-19. The protocol was immunoSEQ multiplex PCR, while the TCRdb copy is restricted to in-frame clones and leaves out a portion. The table has tens of thousands of clones, 90% seen once. Specimen: peripheral blood. The receptors shown here come from a woman between 35 and 50 years old with active COVID-19.

This chain connects TRBV7-3 to TRBJ2-3; 8 nucleotides align to TRBD2. With 5 bases clipped from V and 2 bases from J, the junction kept 12 bases outside the gene matches. The CDR3 loop spans 17 amino acids. The germline V gene encodes CDR1 SGHTA and CDR2 FQGTGA. The CDR3 coding sequence is TGTGCCAGCAGCCCTCGAAGTAGCGGGGCCCTCACAGATACGCAGTATTTT. Residues: CASSPRSSGALTDTQYF. Filled out from reference TRBV7-3 and TRBJ2-3, the complete variable domain reads GAGVSQTPSNKVTEKGKYVELRCDPISGHTALYWYRQSLGQGPEFLIYFQGTGAADDSGLPNDRFFAVRPEGSVSTLKIQRTERGDSAVYLCASSPRSSGALTDTQYFGPGTRLTVL.

This chain joins TRBV3-1 (or the pseudogene TRBV3-2) and TRBJ2-2, with D possibly matching TRBD1 (8 bases). V was clipped by 4 bases and J by 4 bases, with 16 bases between them. The germline V gene encodes CDR1 LGHDT and CDR2 YNNKEL (reference sequence). The CDR3 spans 16 residues. The CDR3 loop is CASSLRQGRGTGELFF. CDR3 DNA sequence: TGTGCCAGCAGCCTTCGACAGGGGAGGGGCACCGGGGAGCTGTTTTTT.

This clone came up once. This chain uses TRBV15 with TRBJ2-5; the D is unclear. This CDR3 comprises 13 residues. Per the germline V gene, CDR1 is LNHNV and CDR2 is YYDKDF (reference sequence). Trimming left V 0 bases short and J 7 bases short, with 9 bases between. CDR3 in amino acids: CATSRDRVGTQYF. The CDR3 bases are TGTGCCACCAGCAGAGATCGGGTCGGGACCCAGTACTTC. Full variable domain (rest looked up from reference TRBV15 and TRBJ2-5): DAMVIQNPRYQVTQFGKPVTLSCSQTLNHNVMYWYQQKSSQAPKLLFHYYDKDFNNEADTPDNFQSRRPNTSFCFLDIRSPGLGDTAMYLCATSRDRVGTQYFGPGTRLLVL.

V and J are TRBV5-1 and TRBJ2-2; no definite D call. The CDR3 has 16 residues. V dropped 1 base and J dropped 8 bases, with 18 bases sitting between them. CDR1 and CDR2 from the germline V gene are SGHRS and YFSETQ. The CDR3 is CASSLSLVVSRGELFF. As DNA, the CDR3 is TGCGCCAGCAGCTTGTCCCTTGTGGTTAGCCGGGGGGAGCTGTTTTTT.

This chain connects TRBV12-3 or TRBV12-4 to TRBJ1-5; D ambiguous. Trimming removed 6 bases at V and 3 bases at J, with 9 bases between. The CDR3 sequence is 13 residues long. In DNA, the CDR3 is TGTGCCAGCAGCCCCTTTTACAATCAGCCCCAGCATTTT. This gives the protein CASSPFYNQPQHF.

The chain employs TRBV5-1 and TRBJ2-1; 8 nucleotides align to TRBD2. CDR1 SGHRS and CDR2 YFSETQ come from the germline V gene. V shed 4 bases and J 4 bases; nucleotides not matched to a gene: 7. The CDR3 sequence is 15 residues long. In DNA form, the CDR3 reads TGCGCCAGCAGCCCTGGGGTAGCGGGGTACAATGAGCAGTTCTTC. As protein: CASSPGVAGYNEQFF.

The chain couples TRBV6-5 to TRBJ2-1, with no clear D. With 5 bases removed from V and 5 bases from J, the gap between germline ends came to 13 bases. Germline V gene sequence: CDR1 MNHEY, CDR2 SVGAGI. CDR3 length: 14 amino acids. CDR3 nucleotide sequence: TGTGCCAGCAGTCCCACTTTCGCTAACAATGAGCAGTTCTTC. This translates into CASSPTFANNEQFF.

This clone occurred once. The chain employs TRBV3-1 (or the pseudogene TRBV3-2) and TRBJ2-4; the D gene is possibly TRBD2 (6 bases). The V gene lost 5 bases and the J gene lost 0 bases, with 14 bases spanning the gap. The CDR3 totals 16 residues. In germline, CDR1 is LGHDT, CDR2 YNNKEL (reference sequence). The CDR3 region has the DNA TGTGCCAGCAGCGAATGGACGGGACTAGCCAAAAACATTCAGTACTTC. Its protein is CASSEWTGLAKNIQYF.

The J gene is TRBJ1-2, the V gene TRBV19; D not resolved. V was shortened by 3 bases and J by 6 bases, with 14 bases between the two germline ends. From germline, CDR1 is LNHDA and CDR2 SQIVND (reference sequence). This CDR3 has 14 residues. This CDR3 reads CASSIETSPHGYTF. The DNA for the CDR3 is TGTGCCAGTAGTATTGAGACAAGTCCTCATGGCTACACCTTC.

In DNA form, the CDR3 reads TGTGCCAGCAGCTTGACGGGAAACAACTACGAGCAGTACTTC. This translates into CASSLTGNNYEQYF. The chain carries TRBV5-8 and TRBJ2-7, with D possibly being TRBD2 (5 bases). This CDR3 spans 14 amino acids. The V and J ends lost 1 base and 3 bases respectively, with 11 bases between them. The germline V gene has CDR1 SGHTS and CDR2 YDEGEE. The full variable domain, completed using reference TRBV5-8 and TRBJ2-7, is EAGVTQSPTHLIKTRGQQATLRCSPISGHTSVYWYQQALGLGLQFLLWYDEGEERNRGNFPPRFSGRQFPNYSSELNVNALELEDSALYLCASSLTGNNYEQYFGPGTRLTVT.

This clone was detected only once. The chain employs TRBV4-1 and TRBJ2-3, with D unclear. Trimming cost V 0 bases and J 6 bases, with 10 bases left between them. CDR3 length: 14 amino acids. The germline V gene encodes CDR1 MGHRA and CDR2 YSYEKL. The CDR3 DNA follows: TGCGCCAGCAGCCAAGATATAACTACCGATACGCAGTATTTT. As protein: CASSQDITTDTQYF.

The gene calls are TRBV7-8 and TRBJ2-1, with unresolved D. The CDR3 is 13 residues long. Germline values: CDR1 SGHVS, CDR2 FQNEAQ. Trimming took off 6 bases at V and 7 bases at J, with 13 bases between the two ends. Here the CDR3 DNA reads TGTGCCAGCAGTCGTAGCCTAGAAAATGAGCAGTTCTTC. Its translation is CASSRSLENEQFF. The whole variable domain, filled in from reference TRBV7-8 and TRBJ2-1, reads GAGVSQSPRYKVAKRGQDVALRCDPISGHVSLFWYQQALGQGPEFLTYFQNEAQLDKSGLPSDRFFAERPEGSVSTLKIQRTQQEDSAVYLCASSRSLENEQFFGPGTRLTVL.

J is TRBJ2-5 and V is TRBV7-3, with 9 bases aligning to TRBD2. The CDR3 consists of 15 residues. Germline lookup yields CDR1 SGHTA and CDR2 FQGTGA. Trimming removed 5 bases from V and 3 bases from J; junction bases left unmatched: 7. The CDR3 DNA follows: TGTGCCAGCAGCACGCTAGCGGGGAAGGAAGAGACCCAGTACTTC. Encoded protein: CASSTLAGKEETQYF.

The rearrangement joins TRBV4-3 to TRBJ1-4; 7 bases fit TRBD1. The germline CDR1 and CDR2 sequences are LGHNA and YSLEER. The CDR3 spans 15 residues. V gave up 3 bases and J gave up 8 bases; unmatched junction bases: 9. CDR3 amino acids: CASSHSGTEGEKLFF. The CDR3 nucleotides read TGCGCCAGCAGCCATTCCGGGACAGAGGGCGAAAAACTGTTTTTT.

The gene calls are TRBV12-3 or TRBV12-4 and TRBJ1-2; unclear D gene. V was cut by 2 bases and J by 7 bases, with 5 bases left in between. CDR3 length: 11 amino acids. The CDR3 DNA sequence: TGTGCCAGCAGTTTATGGAGTGGCTACACCTTC. The encoded protein is CASSLWSGYTF.

This chain joins TRBV5-1 and TRBJ1-1, with D unresolved. The CDR3 totals 14 residues. Germline assignment: CDR1 SGHRS and CDR2 YFSETQ. The V gene lost 2 bases and the J gene lost 1 base, with 9 bases spanning the gap. CDR3 protein: CASSLDRGNTEAFF. As DNA, the CDR3 is TGCGCCAGCAGCTTAGACCGGGGGAACACTGAAGCTTTCTTT.

The chain uses TRBV2 and TRBJ2-1; 13 bases are a match to TRBD2. Looked up from germline, CDR1 is SNHLY and CDR2 is FYNNEI. V was clipped by 10 bases and J by 4 bases; unmatched bases: 7. CDR3 size: 15 residues. CDR3 sequence: CATKLLAGGYNEQFF. DNA of the CDR3: TGTGCCACCAAACTACTAGCGGGGGGGTACAATGAGCAGTTCTTC.

The chain links TRBV3-1 (or the pseudogene TRBV3-2) to TRBJ1-1; D not resolved. From germline, CDR1 is LGHDT and CDR2 YNNKEL (reference sequence). This CDR3 is built from 14 residues. V shed 5 bases and J shed 1 base, with 11 bases lying between them. For the CDR3, the DNA is TGTGCCAGCAGCGGGAGGATGGGGAACACTGAAGCTTTCTTT. This sequence encodes CASSGRMGNTEAFF.

This chain links TRBV10-1 with TRBJ2-3; D gene ambiguous. There are 13 residues in the CDR3. Trimming took off 4 bases at V and 2 bases at J, with 7 bases between the two ends. Germline loops: CDR1 WNHNN, CDR2 SYGVQD (reference sequence). The CDR3 loop is CASSVVSTDTQYF. CDR3 bases: TGCGCCAGCAGTGTAGTGTCCACAGATACGCAGTATTTT.

This rearrangement joins TRBV21-1 to TRBJ2-3; the table names TRBD1, a call not compared with the DNA. TRBV21-1 is termed a pseudogene. CDR3 length equals 15 residues. The CDR3 nucleotides read TGTGCCAGCAGCAAAAGGACAGGGGCGGTAGATACGCAGTATTTT. It translates to CASSKRTGAVDTQYF.

V usage is TRBV29-1 and J usage is TRBJ2-5; 7 nucleotides agree with TRBD1. Germline-derived CDR1 and CDR2 are SQVTM and ANQGSEA. The trim removed 2 bases at V and 2 bases at J, leaving 2 bases unmatched. This CDR3 is built from 13 residues. The CDR3 DNA follows: TGCAGCGTTGAAAGGGGGCGTCAAGAGACCCAGTACTTC. Translating it yields CSVERGRQETQYF. Variable domain in full (rest from reference TRBV29-1 and TRBJ2-5): SAVISQKPSRDICQRGTSLTIQCQVDSQVTMMFWYRQQPGQSLTLIATANQGSEATYESGFVIDKFPISRPNLTFSTLTVSNMSPEDSSIYLCSVERGRQETQYFGPGTRLLVL.

The rearrangement uses TRBV2 and TRBJ1-6; D not certain. V was shortened by 4 bases and J by 7 bases, with 8 bases between the two germline ends. CDR3 length equals 13 residues. CDR1 and CDR2 (germline): SNHLY, FYNNEI. CDR3 residues: CASSGSPNSPLHF. In DNA form, the CDR3 reads TGTGCCAGCAGTGGGAGTCCCAATTCACCCCTCCACTTT.

V and J are TRBV6-5 and TRBJ2-7; TRBD1 matches at 8 bases. The germline gives CDR1 MNHEY, CDR2 SVGAGI. Unmatched junction bases numbered 4, after V lost 7 bases and J lost 2 bases. The CDR3 has 13 residues. The CDR3 DNA follows: TGTGCCAGCAAGGAACAGGGGGCCTACGAGCAGTACTTC. This sequence encodes CASKEQGAYEQYF.